This T cell receptor beta chain was identified during a study of T-cell reconstitution after alpha-beta-depleted transplantation in children. The CDR3 totals 14 residues. V was clipped by 2 bases and J by 9 bases; unmatched bases: 2. The germline CDR1 and CDR2 sequences are LGHNA and YNFKEQ. As it was prepared, the TCRbeta library received unique molecular identifiers. TCRdb recomputed calls from the PCR reads with MiXCR, one row per CDR3 protein. The table has about 600,000 distinct CDR3 sequences, roughly 10% seen once. This clonotype was seen ten or more times. Specimen: PBMCs from the stem cell graft donor, collected from the stem cell graft. The rearrangement joins TRBV4-2 to TRBJ1-6; 9 bases are shared with TRBD1. This receptor was identified in a human donor who donated a stem cell graft to a child with acute myeloid leukemia. CDR3 sequence reads: CASSQPGQGSPLHF. CDR3 DNA sequence: TGTGCCAGCAGCCAACCGGGACAGGGTTCACCCCTCCACTTT.